This T cell receptor (beta chain) comes out of a study of breast tumors, draining lymph nodes, adjacent tissues. This clonotype was picked up many times. The target antigen is unknown. Axillary draining lymph nodes of breast cancer patients supplied the node samples. The V gene's germline CDR1 is KGHDR and CDR2 SFDVKD. The germline V and J ends were trimmed by 5 bases and 5 bases, with 8 bases remaining between them. The CDR3 runs to 13 residues. Study-wide points: The lymph node origin of tumor T cells was framed as consistent with a hypothesis, not demonstrated. Tumor TCR diversity was below lymph nodes but above nontumor tissue.

Using its own MiXCR run on the multiplex PCR reads, TCRdb lists one record per CDR3 protein. Of around 130,000 distinct CDR3 sequences listed, 15% to 20% are singletons. Source material: axillary lymph node tissue. This sequence joins TRBV24-1 and TRBJ2-2; TRBD1 is a possible D gene (5 bases). The clonotype was recovered from a female donor with breast cancer. Some clones in this sample may be carry-over from other donors' samples. The DNA of the CDR3 is TGTGCCACCAGTGGTCAGGGAACCGGGGAGCTGTTTTTT. Encoded protein: CATSGQGTGELFF.